A single sample gave rise to the 2 T cell receptor beta chains below, sequenced in a study of blood T cell repertoires in COVID-19 (dated by TCRdb to the early 2020s). Libraries were made using the immunoSEQ multiplex PCR assay. TCRdb holds this immuneACCESS table with in-frame rearrangements only. Some clones are missing; in checked studies, unresolved V genes explain under half, and the rest has no known cause. The sample table holds roughly 410,000 clones, of which about 89% were seen once. The top ten clones comprise roughly 2.1% of the sample. The source material was peripheral blood. The receptors were sampled from a woman aged 60-75 years with COVID-19, enrolled during active disease.

In this sample, this clone turned up a few times. V is TRBV4-1 and J is TRBJ1-1; 10 nucleotides agree with TRBD1. Per the germline V gene, CDR1 is MGHRA and CDR2 is YSYEKL. Unmatched junction bases numbered 8, after V lost 4 bases and J lost 3 bases. The CDR3 totals 16 residues. This CDR3 is CASSRNTGTGDTEAFF. The CDR3 DNA reads TGCGCCAGCAGCCGAAACACCGGGACAGGGGACACTGAAGCTTTCTTT.

The chain recombines TRBV4-1 with TRBJ1-4, with TRBD1 as a possible D gene (6 bases). V was shortened by 4 bases and J by 5 bases, with 17 bases between the two germline ends. This CDR3 is 16 amino acids long. Germline CDR1 is MGHRA and CDR2 is YSYEKL. The CDR3, as DNA: TGCGCCAGCAGCCGCCAAGAACCCAGGGGCAATGAAAAACTGTTTTTT. It is translated as CASSRQEPRGNEKLFF.